Presented here are 3 T cell receptor beta chains from one specimen sequenced in a study of control samples from healthy donors and cancer patients. Generated by immunoSEQ multiplex PCR, the TCRdb table keeps only in-frame clones and is missing some. Here the sample spans 90,000 or so clones, 88% being singletons. Sequenced input: blood. All receptors derive from a woman in her 70s in good health.

The chain carries TRBV27 and TRBJ1-1; no firm D call. The CDR3 is made up of 13 amino acids. Germline CDR1 reads MNHEY; CDR2 reads SMNVEV (reference sequence). The V end lost 5 bases, the J end lost 9 bases, and 16 bases lay between the germline ends. CDR3 bases: TGTGCCAGCAGTCCCCTAATTGGGGTGAAAGCTTTCTTT. Translated, it gives CASSPLIGVKAFF.

The chain uses TRBV2 and TRBJ2-3; a weak D match, TRBD2 (5 bases). There are 14 residues in the CDR3. CDR1 and CDR2 from the germline V gene are SNHLY and FYNNEI. V lost 5 bases, J lost 0 bases, and 9 bases lay in between. CDR3 DNA sequence: TGTGCCAGCAGTACACGCGGGAGCACAGATACGCAGTATTTT. Translated: CASSTRGSTDTQYF. The entire variable domain, with the rest obtained from reference TRBV2 and TRBJ2-3, is as follows: EPEVTQTPSHQVTQMGQEVILRCVPISNHLYFYWYRQILGQKVEFLVSFYNNEISEKSEIFDDQFSVERPDGSNFTLKIRSTKLEDSAMYFCASSTRGSTDTQYFGPGTRLTVL.

The gene calls are TRBV19 and TRBJ1-2; tentative D call: TRBD1 (6 bases). Germline V gene sequence: CDR1 LNHDA, CDR2 SQIVND (reference sequence). Trimming removed 6 bases at V and 8 bases at J, with 10 bases between. There are 11 residues in the CDR3. Here the CDR3 DNA reads TGTGCCAGTAGATTAACAGGGGGCTACACCTTC. It specifies CASRLTGGYTF.